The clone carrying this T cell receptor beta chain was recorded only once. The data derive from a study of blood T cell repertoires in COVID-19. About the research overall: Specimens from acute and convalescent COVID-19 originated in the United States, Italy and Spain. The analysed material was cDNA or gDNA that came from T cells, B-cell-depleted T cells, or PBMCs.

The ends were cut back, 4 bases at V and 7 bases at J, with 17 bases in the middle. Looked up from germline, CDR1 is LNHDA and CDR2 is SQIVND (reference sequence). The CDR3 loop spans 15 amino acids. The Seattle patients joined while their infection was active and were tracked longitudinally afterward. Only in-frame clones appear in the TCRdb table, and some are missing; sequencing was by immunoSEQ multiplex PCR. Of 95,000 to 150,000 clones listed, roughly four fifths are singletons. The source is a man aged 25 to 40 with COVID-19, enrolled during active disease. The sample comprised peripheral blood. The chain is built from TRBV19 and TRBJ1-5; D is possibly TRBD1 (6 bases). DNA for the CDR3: TGTGCCAGTAGTACGGGAACAGGGCTTCACCAGCCCCAGCATTTT. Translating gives CASSTGTGLHQPQHF.